The 10 T cell receptor beta chains listed next were all sequenced from one sample in a study of control samples from healthy donors and cancer patients. Profiling relied on immunoSEQ multiplex PCR, and the TCRdb table lists in-frame clones only, not all of them. Here the sample spans about 120,000 clones, around nine tenths being singletons. Source material: blood. The origin of the receptors is a man in his forties or fifties in good health.

On this clone itself: Other DNA sequences in this specimen translate into the identical CDR3. The chain is built from TRBV9 and TRBJ1-1; D gene ambiguous. CDR3 length equals 16 residues. The V end lost 1 base, the J end lost 0 bases, and 13 bases lay between the germline ends. The germline gives CDR1 SGDLS, CDR2 YYNGEE. The CDR3 spells CASSVNPRGLNTEAFF. In DNA, the CDR3 is TGTGCCAGCAGCGTAAACCCCCGCGGACTGAACACTGAAGCTTTCTTT.

This sequence joins TRBV7-2 and TRBJ1-1, with D unresolved. Trimming removed 5 bases at V and 5 bases at J, with 15 bases between. CDR3 length equals 14 residues. Germline CDR1 SGHTA, CDR2 FQGNSA. This chain's CDR3 is CASSEMTTRTEAFF. The CDR3 nucleotides are TGTGCCAGCAGCGAGATGACCACGAGAACTGAAGCTTTCTTT.

V usage is TRBV7-2 and J usage is TRBJ1-3, with a tentative D call TRBD1 (6 bases). The germline gives CDR1 SGHTA, CDR2 FQGNSA. Trimming took off 3 bases at V and 6 bases at J, with 15 bases between the two ends. The CDR3 is 15 amino acids. The CDR3 region is CASSLTGDSTNTIYF. The CDR3, as DNA: TGTGCCAGCAGCTTGACAGGTGATTCAACAAACACCATATATTTT.

V gene TRBV6-1 combines with J gene TRBJ1-2, with 10 bases fitting TRBD1. V was pared by 4 bases and J by 3 bases, with 8 bases of the junction left unmatched. Germline-derived CDR1 and CDR2 are MNHNS and SASEGT. This CDR3 has 16 amino acids. The CDR3 is CASSGQGAGRDYGYTF. CDR3 bases: TGTGCCAGCAGTGGACAGGGGGCTGGGAGAGACTATGGCTACACCTTC.

The chain employs TRBV3-1 (or the pseudogene TRBV3-2) and TRBJ1-2, with D possibly matching TRBD1 (5 bases). Germline V gene sequence: CDR1 LGHDT, CDR2 YNNKEL (reference sequence). The V gene lost 3 bases and the J gene lost 4 bases, with 15 bases spanning the gap. This CDR3 contains 15 residues. CDR3 in DNA: TGTGCCAGCAGCCAGCTCCGGGACGGATCCTATGGCTACACCTTC. As protein: CASSQLRDGSYGYTF.

This clone occurred once. The chain couples TRBV27 to TRBJ1-1; the match to TRBD1 covers 7 bases. Looked up from germline, CDR1 is MNHEY and CDR2 is SMNVEV (reference sequence). The CDR3 extends over 16 amino acids. The ends lost 2 bases at V and 3 bases at J; junction bases unmatched: 9. CDR3 loop: CASSLGLTGPYTEAFF. CDR3 nucleotide sequence: TGTGCCAGCAGTTTAGGGCTGACAGGGCCGTACACTGAAGCTTTCTTT.

J is TRBJ2-5 and V is TRBV21-1; TRBD2, the table's D call, lacks a check against the DNA. TRBV21-1 is marked as a pseudogene. CDR3 length: 12 amino acids. CDR3 region: CASSKRQETQYF. CDR3 coding DNA: TGTGCCAGCAGCAAACGCCAAGAGACCCAGTACTTC.

The rearrangement joins TRBV5-6 to TRBJ2-5, with 9 bases matching TRBD1. CDR1 SGHDT and CDR2 YYEEEE come from the germline V gene. This CDR3 is built from 15 residues. V shed 1 base and J 7 bases; nucleotides not matched to a gene: 8. The CDR3 sequence is CASSLWDRDPGTQYF. The CDR3 nucleotides are TGTGCCAGCAGCTTGTGGGACAGGGACCCCGGGACCCAGTACTTC.

The chain links TRBV12-3 or TRBV12-4 to TRBJ1-2, with TRBD1 as a possible D gene (5 bases). V was clipped by 6 bases and J by 8 bases, with 16 bases between them. This CDR3 spans 13 amino acids. The CDR3 bases are TGTGCCAGCAGGCGGGGGGGGACGAAGGGCTACACCTTC. Protein: CASRRGGTKGYTF.

V and J are TRBV27 and TRBJ2-1; 9 bases agree with TRBD1. In germline, CDR1 is MNHEY, CDR2 SMNVEV (reference sequence). V shed 2 bases, J shed 10 bases, and the junction held 3 bases outside the gene matches. This CDR3 has 13 residues. CDR3 in amino acids: CASSLGTGWEQFF. Here the CDR3 DNA reads TGTGCCAGCAGTTTAGGGACAGGGTGGGAGCAGTTCTTC.